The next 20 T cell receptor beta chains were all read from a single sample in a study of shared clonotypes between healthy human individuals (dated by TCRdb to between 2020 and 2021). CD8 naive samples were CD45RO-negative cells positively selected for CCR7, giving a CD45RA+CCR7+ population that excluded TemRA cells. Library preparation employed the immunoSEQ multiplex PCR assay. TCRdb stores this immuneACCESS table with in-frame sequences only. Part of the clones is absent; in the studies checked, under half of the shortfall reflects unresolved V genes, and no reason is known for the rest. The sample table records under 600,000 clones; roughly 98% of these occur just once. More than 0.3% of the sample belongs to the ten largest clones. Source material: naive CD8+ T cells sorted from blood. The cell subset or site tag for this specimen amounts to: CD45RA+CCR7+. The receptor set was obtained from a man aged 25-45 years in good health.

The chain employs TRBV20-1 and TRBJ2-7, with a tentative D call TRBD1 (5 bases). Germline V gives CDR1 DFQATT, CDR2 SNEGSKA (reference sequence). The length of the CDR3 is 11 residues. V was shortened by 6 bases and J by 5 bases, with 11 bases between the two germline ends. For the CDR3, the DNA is TGCAGTGCCCCTGAGGACAACGAGCAGTACTTC. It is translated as CSAPEDNEQYF.

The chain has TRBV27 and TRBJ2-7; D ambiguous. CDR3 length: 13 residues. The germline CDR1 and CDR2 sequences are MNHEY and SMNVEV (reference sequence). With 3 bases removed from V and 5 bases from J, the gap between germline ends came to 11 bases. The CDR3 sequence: CASSLSVKNEQYF. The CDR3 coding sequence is TGTGCCAGCAGTTTGTCAGTTAAGAACGAGCAGTACTTC.

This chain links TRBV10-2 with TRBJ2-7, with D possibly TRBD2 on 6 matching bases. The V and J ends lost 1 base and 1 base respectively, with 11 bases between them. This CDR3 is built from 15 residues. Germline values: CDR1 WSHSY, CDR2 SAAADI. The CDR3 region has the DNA TGCGCCAGCAGTGAGTGGGAGGATGGGTCCTACGAGCAGTACTTC. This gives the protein CASSEWEDGSYEQYF.

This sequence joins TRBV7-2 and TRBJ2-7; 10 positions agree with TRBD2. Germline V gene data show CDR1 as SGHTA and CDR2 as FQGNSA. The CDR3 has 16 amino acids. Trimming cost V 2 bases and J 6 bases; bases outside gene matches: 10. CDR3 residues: CASSLILAGARGEQYF. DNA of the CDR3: TGTGCCAGCAGCTTAATTCTAGCGGGAGCCAGGGGCGAGCAGTACTTC.

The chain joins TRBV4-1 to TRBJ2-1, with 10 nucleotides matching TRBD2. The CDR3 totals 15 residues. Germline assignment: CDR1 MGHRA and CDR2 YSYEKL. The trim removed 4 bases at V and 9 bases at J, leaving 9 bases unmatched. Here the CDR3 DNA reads TGCGCCAGCAGCCTCAGGAGCGGGAGGGACGGTGAGCAGTTCTTC. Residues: CASSLRSGRDGEQFF.

The CDR3 coding sequence is TGTGCCAGCAGTAACCAGGGCTACGAGCAGTACTTC. Amino acid sequence: CASSNQGYEQYF. J is TRBJ2-7 and V is TRBV6-5, with D perhaps TRBD1 (5 bases). Germline lookup yields CDR1 MNHEY and CDR2 SVGAGI. There are 12 residues in the CDR3. Trimming removed 5 bases at V and 3 bases at J, with 8 bases between.

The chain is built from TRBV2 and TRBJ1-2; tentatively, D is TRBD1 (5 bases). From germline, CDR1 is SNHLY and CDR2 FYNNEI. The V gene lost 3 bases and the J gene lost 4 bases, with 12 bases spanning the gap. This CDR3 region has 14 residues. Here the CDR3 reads CASSEGEESYGYTF. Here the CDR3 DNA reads TGTGCCAGCAGTGAGGGGGAAGAAAGCTATGGCTACACCTTC.

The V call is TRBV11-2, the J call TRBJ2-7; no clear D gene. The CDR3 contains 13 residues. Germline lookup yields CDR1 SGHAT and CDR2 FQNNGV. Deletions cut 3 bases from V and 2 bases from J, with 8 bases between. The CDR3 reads CASSLSGPYEQYF. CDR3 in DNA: TGTGCCAGCAGCTTGAGTGGGCCCTACGAGCAGTACTTC. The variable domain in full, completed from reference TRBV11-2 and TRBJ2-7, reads EAGVAQSPRYKIIEKRQSVAFWCNPISGHATLYWYQQILGQGPKLLIQFQNNGVVDDSQLPKDRFSAERLKGVDSTLKIQPAKLEDSAVYLCASSLSGPYEQYFGPGTRLTVT.

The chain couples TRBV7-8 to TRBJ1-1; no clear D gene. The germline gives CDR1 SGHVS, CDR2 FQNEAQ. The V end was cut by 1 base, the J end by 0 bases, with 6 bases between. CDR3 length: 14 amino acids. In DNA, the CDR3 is TGTGCCAGCAGCTTAGAGGCAGTGAACACTGAAGCTTTCTTT. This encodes CASSLEAVNTEAFF.

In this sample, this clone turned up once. CDR3 nucleotides: TGTGCCAGCAAGAGAGAGGTGTGGGGGGAGCTGTTTTTT. It yields the protein CASKREVWGELFF. V and J are TRBV7-2 and TRBJ2-2; D call uncertain. V was cut by 7 bases and J by 8 bases, with 14 bases left in between. This CDR3 has 13 residues. Germline V lookup: CDR1 SGHTA, CDR2 FQGNSA.

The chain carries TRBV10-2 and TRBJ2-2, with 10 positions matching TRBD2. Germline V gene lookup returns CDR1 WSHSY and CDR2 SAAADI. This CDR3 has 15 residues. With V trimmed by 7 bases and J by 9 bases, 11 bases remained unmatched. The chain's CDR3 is CASNSAGGSDRELFF. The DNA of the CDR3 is TGCGCCAGCAACTCAGCGGGAGGGTCGGACAGGGAGCTGTTTTTT.

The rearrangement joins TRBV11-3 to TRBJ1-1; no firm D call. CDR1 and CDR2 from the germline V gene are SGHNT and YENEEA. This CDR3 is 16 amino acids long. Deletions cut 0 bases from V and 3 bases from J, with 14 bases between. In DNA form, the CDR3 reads TGTGCCAGCAGCTTAGAACGAGGCGATAAGCACACTGAAGCTTTCTTT. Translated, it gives CASSLERGDKHTEAFF.

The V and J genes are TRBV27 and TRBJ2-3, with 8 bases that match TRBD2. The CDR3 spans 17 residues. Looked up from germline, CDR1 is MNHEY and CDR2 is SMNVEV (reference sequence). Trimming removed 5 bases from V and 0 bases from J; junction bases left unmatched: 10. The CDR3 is CASSRGTSGLSTDTQYF. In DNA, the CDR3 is TGTGCCAGCAGTAGAGGTACTAGCGGACTCAGCACAGATACGCAGTATTTT.

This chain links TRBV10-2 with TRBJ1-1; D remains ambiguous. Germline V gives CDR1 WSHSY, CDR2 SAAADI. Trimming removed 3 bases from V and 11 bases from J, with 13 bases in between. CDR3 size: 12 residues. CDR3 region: CASSDLRKGAFF. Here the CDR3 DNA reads TGCGCCAGCAGTGATCTGAGAAAAGGCGCTTTCTTT.

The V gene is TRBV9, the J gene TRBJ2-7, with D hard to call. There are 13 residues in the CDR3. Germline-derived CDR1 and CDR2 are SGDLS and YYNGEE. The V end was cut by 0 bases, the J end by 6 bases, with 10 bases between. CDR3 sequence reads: CASSVETGAEQYF. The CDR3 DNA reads TGTGCCAGCAGCGTAGAGACGGGCGCCGAGCAGTACTTC.

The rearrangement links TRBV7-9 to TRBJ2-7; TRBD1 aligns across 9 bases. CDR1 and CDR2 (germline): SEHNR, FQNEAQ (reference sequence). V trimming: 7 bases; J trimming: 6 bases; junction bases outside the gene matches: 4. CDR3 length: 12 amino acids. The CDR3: CASNTGQGEQYF. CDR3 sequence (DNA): TGTGCCAGCAACACGGGACAGGGCGAGCAGTACTTC.

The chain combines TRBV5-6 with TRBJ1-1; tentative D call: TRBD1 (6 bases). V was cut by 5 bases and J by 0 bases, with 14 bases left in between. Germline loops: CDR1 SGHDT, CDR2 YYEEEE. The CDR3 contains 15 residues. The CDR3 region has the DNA TGTGCCAGCAGTCCCGGGGGGCAGATGAACACTGAAGCTTTCTTT. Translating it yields CASSPGGQMNTEAFF.

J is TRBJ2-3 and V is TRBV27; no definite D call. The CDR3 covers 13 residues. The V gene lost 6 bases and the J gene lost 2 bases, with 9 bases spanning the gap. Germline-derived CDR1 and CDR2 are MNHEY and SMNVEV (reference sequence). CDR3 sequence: CASSSIVTDTQYF. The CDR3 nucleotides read TGTGCCAGCAGCTCCATAGTCACAGATACGCAGTATTTT.

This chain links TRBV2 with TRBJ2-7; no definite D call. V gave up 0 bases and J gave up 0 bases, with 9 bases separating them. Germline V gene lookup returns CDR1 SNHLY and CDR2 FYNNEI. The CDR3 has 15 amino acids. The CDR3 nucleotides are TGTGCCAGCAGTGAAGCTGGGCAGAGCTCCTACGAGCAGTACTTC. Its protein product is CASSEAGQSSYEQYF.

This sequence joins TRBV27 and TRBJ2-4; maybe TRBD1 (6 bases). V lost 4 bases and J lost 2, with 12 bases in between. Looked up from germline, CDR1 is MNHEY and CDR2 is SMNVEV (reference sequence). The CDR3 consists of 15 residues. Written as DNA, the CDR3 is TGTGCCAGCAGTTCGGGGACAAATTCCAAAAACATTCAGTACTTC. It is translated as CASSSGTNSKNIQYF.